The next 13 T cell receptor beta chains were all read from a single sample in a study of cytomegalovirus exposure and HLA in healthy donors (dated by TCRdb to 2016 to 2017). Library method: the immunoSEQ multiplex PCR assay. For the multiplex PCR, a mixture combining 60 forward primers for TCR Vbeta segments and 13 reverse primers for TCR Jbeta segments was used. TCRdb carries this immuneACCESS record with in-frame sequences only. Its versions omit some clonotypes, under half of them owing to an unresolved V gene in the studies checked, with the rest unexplained. The sample data list 110,000 or so clones, and roughly 76% of these were observed just once. Together, the top ten hold about 15% of the sample. The sequenced sample was PBMCs. The receptors stem from a man aged 50 to 60 in good health and CMV-seropositive.

The rearrangement joins TRBV28 to TRBJ2-7; D call uncertain. Trimming removed 11 bases at V and 0 bases at J, with 14 bases between. The germline V gene encodes CDR1 MDHEN and CDR2 SYDVKM. There are 13 residues in the CDR3. The DNA of the CDR3 is TGTGCCTGTCAGTGGGCCAACTCCTACGAGCAGTACTTC. Translated: CACQWANSYEQYF.

The J gene is TRBJ2-3, the V gene TRBV29-1; D is possibly TRBD1 (6 bases). V was clipped by 8 bases and J by 3 bases, with 15 bases between them. The CDR3 is made up of 13 amino acids. CDR1 is SQVTM and CDR2 is ANQGSEA in the germline V gene. CDR3 nucleotide sequence: TGCAGCCCTGAGGAGACAGGAACAGATACGCAGTATTTT. Translating gives CSPEETGTDTQYF.

The chain has TRBV7-7 and TRBJ2-5; TRBD2 matches at 9 bases. CDR3 size: 16 residues. The V and J ends lost 7 bases and 3 bases, in that order; junction bases with no gene match: 12. Looked up from germline, CDR1 is SSHAT and CDR2 is FNYEAQ (reference sequence). DNA for the CDR3: TGTGCCAGCACCCGAGGGGCGGGGGGGCCCGAAGAGACCCAGTACTTC. This sequence encodes CASTRGAGGPEETQYF.

The count of this clone is one. The chain employs TRBV13 and TRBJ1-5; 9 nucleotides align to TRBD1. The germline V gene encodes CDR1 PRHDT and CDR2 FYEKMQ (reference sequence). Germline trimming cut 4 bases from V and 2 bases from J; bases unmatched to any gene: 3. The length of the CDR3 is 15 residues. Here the CDR3 DNA reads TGTGCCAGCAGCTCCCGGGACAGGGGCAATCAGCCCCAGCATTTT. Translation: CASSSRDRGNQPQHF.

The chain employs TRBV27 and TRBJ2-7; perhaps TRBD2 as D (5 bases). V was pared by 3 bases and J by 0 bases, with 9 bases between. This CDR3 region has 14 residues. Germline CDR1 MNHEY, CDR2 SMNVEV (reference sequence). The CDR3 DNA reads TGTGCCAGCAGTTTCGGGATGAGCTCCTACGAGCAGTACTTC. This gives the protein CASSFGMSSYEQYF.

This chain links TRBV6-5 with TRBJ1-1, with D uncertain. Germline values: CDR1 MNHEY, CDR2 SVGAGI. The V end lost 5 bases, the J end lost 3 bases, and 10 bases lay between the germline ends. The CDR3 totals 13 residues. In DNA form, the CDR3 reads TGTGCCAGCAGTGAAACGGTGTACACTGAAGCTTTCTTT. Its protein product is CASSETVYTEAFF.

This clone appeared a single time. This chain connects TRBV29-1 to TRBJ1-2; TRBD1 matches at 7 bases. The germline gives CDR1 SQVTM, CDR2 ANQGSEA. V was clipped by 0 bases and J by 3 bases; unmatched bases: 1. The CDR3 totals 13 residues. CDR3 region: CSVEDGQDYGYTF. The CDR3 region has the DNA TGCAGCGTTGAAGACGGACAGGACTATGGCTACACCTTC.

The chain is built from TRBV6-6 and TRBJ1-5; TRBD1 is a possible D gene (5 bases). The CDR3 runs to 15 residues. V shed 6 bases and J shed 5 bases, with 17 bases lying between them. The germline CDR1 and CDR2 sequences are MNHNY and SVGAGI (reference sequence). The CDR3 sequence: CASSSRRGEHQPQHF. CDR3 nucleotides: TGTGCCAGCAGCTCCCGTCGGGGGGAGCATCAGCCCCAGCATTTT.

About this clone: The sample contains more than one DNA sequence encoding this CDR3. The chain uses TRBV19 and TRBJ2-7, with 7 bases identical to TRBD2. The V gene's germline CDR1 is LNHDA and CDR2 SQIVND (reference sequence). The CDR3 consists of 15 residues. V shed 5 bases, J shed 5 bases, and the junction held 12 bases outside the gene matches. The CDR3 loop is CASSPDRGGKNEQYF. The CDR3 bases are TGTGCCAGTAGTCCCGATAGGGGAGGGAAGAACGAGCAGTACTTC. The full variable domain, rest sourced from reference TRBV19 and TRBJ2-7, is DGGITQSPKYLFRKEGQNVTLSCEQNLNHDAMYWYRQDPGQGLRLIYYSQIVNDFQKGDIAEGYSVSREKKESFPLTVTSAQKNPTAFYLCASSPDRGGKNEQYFGPGTRLTVT.

The CDR3: CASDRGQETQYF. The CDR3 DNA reads TGTGCCAGCGACAGGGGCCAAGAGACCCAGTACTTC. The V and J genes are TRBV2 and TRBJ2-5, with TRBD1 matching over 8 bases. This CDR3 spans 12 amino acids. Germline V CDR1 and CDR2: SNHLY, FYNNEI. J was trimmed by 1 base and V by 8 bases; bases with no gene match: 0.

The CDR3 loop is CASIGGREQFF. Written as DNA, the CDR3 is TGCGCCAGCATCGGGGGTCGGGAGCAGTTCTTC. This rearrangement joins TRBV5-1 to TRBJ2-1; tentatively, D is TRBD2 (6 bases). Germline values: CDR1 SGHRS, CDR2 YFSETQ. Deletions cut 6 bases from V and 10 bases from J, with 11 bases between. The CDR3 spans 11 residues.

The chain couples TRBV28 to TRBJ1-5, with no clear D. Trimming left V 3 bases short and J 3 bases short, with 6 bases between. Germline V gene lookup returns CDR1 MDHEN and CDR2 SYDVKM. CDR3 size: 13 residues. CDR3 DNA sequence: TGTGCCAGCAGTTTGCTAAACAATCAGCCCCAGCATTTT. Translated, it gives CASSLLNNQPQHF.

This clone was picked up a small number of times. The chain is built from TRBV6-6 and TRBJ2-5; D may be TRBD1 (5 bases). Germline assignment: CDR1 MNHNY and CDR2 SVGAGI (reference sequence). The CDR3 loop spans 16 amino acids. V was clipped by 0 bases and J by 1 base, with 12 bases between them. The CDR3 reads CASSYSGLRGQETQYF. CDR3 sequence (DNA): TGTGCCAGCAGTTACTCGGGCCTTAGGGGCCAAGAGACCCAGTACTTC.